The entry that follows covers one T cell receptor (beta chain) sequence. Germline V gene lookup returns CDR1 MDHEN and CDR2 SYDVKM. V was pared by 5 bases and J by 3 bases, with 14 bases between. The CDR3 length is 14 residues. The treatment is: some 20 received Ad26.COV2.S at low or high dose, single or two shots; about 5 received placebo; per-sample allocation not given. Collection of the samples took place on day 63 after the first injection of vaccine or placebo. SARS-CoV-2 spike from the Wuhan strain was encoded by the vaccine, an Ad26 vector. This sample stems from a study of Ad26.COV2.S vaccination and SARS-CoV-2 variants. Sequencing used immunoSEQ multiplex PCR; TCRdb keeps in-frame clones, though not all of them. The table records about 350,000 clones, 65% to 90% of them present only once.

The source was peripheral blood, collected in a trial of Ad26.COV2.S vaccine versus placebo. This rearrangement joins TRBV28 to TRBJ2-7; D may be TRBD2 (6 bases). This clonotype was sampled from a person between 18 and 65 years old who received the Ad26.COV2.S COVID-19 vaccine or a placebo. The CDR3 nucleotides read TGTGCCAGCAGTACCCCCGGGAGAAGCTACGAGCAGTACTTC. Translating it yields CASSTPGRSYEQYF.